This T cell receptor (beta chain) was identified during a study of blood T cell repertoires in COVID-19. Measured with immunoSEQ multiplex PCR; TCRdb has only the in-frame clones, and not every one. The sample has more than 250,000 clones, 87% seen once. Participants were aged about 18 to 100 years, lived in 24 US areas, and enrolled virtually. V was shortened by 6 bases and J by 7 bases, with 16 bases between the two germline ends. CDR1 is LGHDT, CDR2 YNNKEL, per germline (reference sequence). The CDR3 totals 14 residues. This TCR was sampled from a woman in her thirties who had recovered from COVID-19. The chain combines TRBV3-1 (or the pseudogene TRBV3-2) with TRBJ2-1; no firm D call. The specimen sequenced was PBMCs or T cells enriched from blood (not recorded which). The CDR3 coding sequence is TGTGCCAGCAGTTTGGGCCGGTATGGTAATGAGCAGTTCTTC. It yields the protein CASSLGRYGNEQFF.